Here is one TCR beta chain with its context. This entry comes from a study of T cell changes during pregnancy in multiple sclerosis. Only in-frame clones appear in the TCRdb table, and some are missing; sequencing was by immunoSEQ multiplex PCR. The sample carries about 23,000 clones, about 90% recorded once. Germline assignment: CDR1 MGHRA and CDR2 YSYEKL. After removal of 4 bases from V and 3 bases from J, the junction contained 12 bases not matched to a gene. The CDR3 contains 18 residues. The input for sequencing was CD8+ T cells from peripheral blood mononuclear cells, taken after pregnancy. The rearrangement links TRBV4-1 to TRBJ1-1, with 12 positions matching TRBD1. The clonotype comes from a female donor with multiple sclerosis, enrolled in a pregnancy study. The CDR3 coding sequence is TGCGCCAGCAGCCCAATAGTCCCGGGACAGGGGGCATACACTGAAGCTTTCTTT. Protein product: CASSPIVPGQGAYTEAFF.